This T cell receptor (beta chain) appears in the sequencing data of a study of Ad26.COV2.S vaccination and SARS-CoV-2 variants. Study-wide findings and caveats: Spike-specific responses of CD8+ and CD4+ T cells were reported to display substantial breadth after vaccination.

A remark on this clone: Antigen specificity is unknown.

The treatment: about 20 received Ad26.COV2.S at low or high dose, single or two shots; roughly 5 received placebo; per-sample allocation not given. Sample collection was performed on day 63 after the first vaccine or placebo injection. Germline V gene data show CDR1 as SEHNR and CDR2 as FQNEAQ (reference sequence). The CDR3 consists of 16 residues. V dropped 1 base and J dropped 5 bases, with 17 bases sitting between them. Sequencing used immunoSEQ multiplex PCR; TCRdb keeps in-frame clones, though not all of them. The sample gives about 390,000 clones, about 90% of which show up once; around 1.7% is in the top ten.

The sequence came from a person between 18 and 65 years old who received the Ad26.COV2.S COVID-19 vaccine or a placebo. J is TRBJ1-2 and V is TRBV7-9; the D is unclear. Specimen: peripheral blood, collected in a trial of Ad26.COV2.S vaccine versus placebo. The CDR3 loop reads CASSLVPLWAGYGYTF. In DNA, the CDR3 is TGTGCCAGCAGCTTAGTACCTTTGTGGGCAGGATATGGCTACACCTTC.